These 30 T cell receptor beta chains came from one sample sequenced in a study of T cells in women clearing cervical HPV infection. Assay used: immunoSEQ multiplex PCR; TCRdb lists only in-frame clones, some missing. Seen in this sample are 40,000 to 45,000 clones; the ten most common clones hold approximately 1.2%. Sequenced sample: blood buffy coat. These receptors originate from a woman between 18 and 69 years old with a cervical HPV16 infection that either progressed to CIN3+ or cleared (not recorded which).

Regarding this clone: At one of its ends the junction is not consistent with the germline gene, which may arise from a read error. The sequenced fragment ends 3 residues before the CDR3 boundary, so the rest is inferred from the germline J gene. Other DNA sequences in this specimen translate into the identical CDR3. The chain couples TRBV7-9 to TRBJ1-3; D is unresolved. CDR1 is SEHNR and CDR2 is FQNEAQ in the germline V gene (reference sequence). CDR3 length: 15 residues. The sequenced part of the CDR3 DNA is TGTGCCAGCAGCTCCTTAGCCCCATTTGGAAACACG. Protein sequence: CASSSLAPFGNT. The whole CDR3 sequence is CASSSLAPFGNTIYF. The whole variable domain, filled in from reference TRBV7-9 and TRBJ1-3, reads DTGVSQNPRHKITKRGQNVTFRCDPISEHNRLYWYRQTLGQGPEFLTYFQNEAQLEKSRLLSDRFSAERPKGSFSTLEIQRTEQGDSAMYLCASSSLAPFGNTIYFGEGSWLTVV.

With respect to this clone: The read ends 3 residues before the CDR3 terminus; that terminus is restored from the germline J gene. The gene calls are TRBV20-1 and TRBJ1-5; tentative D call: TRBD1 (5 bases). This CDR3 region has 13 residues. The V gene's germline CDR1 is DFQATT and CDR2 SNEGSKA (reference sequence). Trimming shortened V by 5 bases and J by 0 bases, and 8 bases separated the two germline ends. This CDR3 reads CSAHQGSNQPQHF. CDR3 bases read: TGCAGTGCTCACCAGGGTAGCAATCAGCCC.

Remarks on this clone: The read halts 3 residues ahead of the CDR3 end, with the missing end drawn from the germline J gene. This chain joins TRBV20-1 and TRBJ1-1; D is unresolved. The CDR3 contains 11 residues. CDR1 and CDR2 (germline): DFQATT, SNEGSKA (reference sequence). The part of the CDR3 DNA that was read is TGCAGTGCCTCGCCCACAGCCAAA. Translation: CSASPTAK. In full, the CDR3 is CSASPTAKAFF.

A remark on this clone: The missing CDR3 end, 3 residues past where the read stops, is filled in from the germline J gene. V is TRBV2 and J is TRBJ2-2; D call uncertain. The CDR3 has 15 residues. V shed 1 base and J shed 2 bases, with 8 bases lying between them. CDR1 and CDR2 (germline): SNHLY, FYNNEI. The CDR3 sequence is CASSEVRPNTGELFF. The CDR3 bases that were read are TGTGCCAGCAGTGAAGTAAGGCCTAACACCGGGGAG.

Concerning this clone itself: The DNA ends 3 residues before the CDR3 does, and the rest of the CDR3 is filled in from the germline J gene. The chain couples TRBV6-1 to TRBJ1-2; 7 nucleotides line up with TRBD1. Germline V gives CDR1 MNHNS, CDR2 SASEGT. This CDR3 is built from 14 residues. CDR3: CASSGRQGTDTYTF. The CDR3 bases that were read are TGTGCCAGCAGTGGCCGACAGGGTACAGATACC.

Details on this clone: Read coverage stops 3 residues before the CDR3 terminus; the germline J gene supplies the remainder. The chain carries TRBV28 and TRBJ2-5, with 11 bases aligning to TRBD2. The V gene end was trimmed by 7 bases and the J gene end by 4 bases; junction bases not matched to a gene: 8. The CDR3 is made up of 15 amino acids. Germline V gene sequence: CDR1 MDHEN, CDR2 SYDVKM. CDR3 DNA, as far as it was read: TGTGCCAGCACCTCCCCACTAGCGGGAGCAGAGACC. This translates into CASTSPLAGAET. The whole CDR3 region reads CASTSPLAGAETQYF.

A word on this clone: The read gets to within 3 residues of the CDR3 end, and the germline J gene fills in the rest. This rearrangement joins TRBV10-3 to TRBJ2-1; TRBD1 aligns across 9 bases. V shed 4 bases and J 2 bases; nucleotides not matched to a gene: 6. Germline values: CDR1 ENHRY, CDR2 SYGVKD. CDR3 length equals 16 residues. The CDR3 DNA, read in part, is TGTGCCATCAGTGCACTGGGACAGGGCGCCTACAATGAG. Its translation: CAISALGQGAYNE. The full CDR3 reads CAISALGQGAYNEQFF.

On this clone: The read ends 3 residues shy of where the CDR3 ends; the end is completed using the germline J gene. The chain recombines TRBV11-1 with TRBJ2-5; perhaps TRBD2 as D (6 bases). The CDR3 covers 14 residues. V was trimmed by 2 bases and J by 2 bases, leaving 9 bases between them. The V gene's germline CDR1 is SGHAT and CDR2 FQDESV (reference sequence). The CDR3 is CASSLSLAQETQYF. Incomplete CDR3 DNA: TGTGCCAGCAGCTTATCCCTAGCGCAAGAGACC.

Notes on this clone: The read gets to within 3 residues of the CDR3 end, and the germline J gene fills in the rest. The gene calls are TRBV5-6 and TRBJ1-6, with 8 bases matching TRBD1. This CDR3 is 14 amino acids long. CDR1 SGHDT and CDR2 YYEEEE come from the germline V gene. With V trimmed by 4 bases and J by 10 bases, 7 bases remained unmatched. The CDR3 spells CASSEDREQSPLHF. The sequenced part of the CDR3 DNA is TGTGCCAGCAGCGAGGACAGGGAACAATCACCC.

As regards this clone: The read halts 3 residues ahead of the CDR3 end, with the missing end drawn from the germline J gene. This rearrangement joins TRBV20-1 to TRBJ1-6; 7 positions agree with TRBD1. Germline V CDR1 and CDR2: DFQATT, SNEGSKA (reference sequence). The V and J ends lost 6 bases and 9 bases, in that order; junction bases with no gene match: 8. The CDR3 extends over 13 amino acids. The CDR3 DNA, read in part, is TGCAGTGCCAGACAGGGTGAAAGTTCACCC. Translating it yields CSARQGESSP. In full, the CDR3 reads CSARQGESSPLHF.

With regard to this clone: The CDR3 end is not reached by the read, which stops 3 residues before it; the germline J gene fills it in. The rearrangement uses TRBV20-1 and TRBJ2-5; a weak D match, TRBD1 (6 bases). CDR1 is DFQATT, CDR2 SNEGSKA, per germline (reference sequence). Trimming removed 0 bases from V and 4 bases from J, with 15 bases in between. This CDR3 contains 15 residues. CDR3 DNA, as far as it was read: TGCAGTGCTAGAGATCTTCAGGGGATATCAGAGACC. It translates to CSARDLQGISET. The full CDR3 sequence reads CSARDLQGISETQYF.

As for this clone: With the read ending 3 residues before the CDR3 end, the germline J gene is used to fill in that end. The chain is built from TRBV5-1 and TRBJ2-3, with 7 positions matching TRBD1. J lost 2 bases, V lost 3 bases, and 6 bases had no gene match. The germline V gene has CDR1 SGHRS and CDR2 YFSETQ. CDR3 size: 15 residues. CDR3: CASSSPGQFTDTQYF. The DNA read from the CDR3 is TGCGCCAGCAGCTCGCCGGGACAGTTCACAGATACG. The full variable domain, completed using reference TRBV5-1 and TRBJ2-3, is KAGVTQTPRYLIKTRGQQVTLSCSPISGHRSVSWYQQTPGQGLQFLFEYFSETQRNKGNFPGRFSGRQFSNSRSEMNVSTLELGDSALYLCASSSPGQFTDTQYFGPGTRLTVL.

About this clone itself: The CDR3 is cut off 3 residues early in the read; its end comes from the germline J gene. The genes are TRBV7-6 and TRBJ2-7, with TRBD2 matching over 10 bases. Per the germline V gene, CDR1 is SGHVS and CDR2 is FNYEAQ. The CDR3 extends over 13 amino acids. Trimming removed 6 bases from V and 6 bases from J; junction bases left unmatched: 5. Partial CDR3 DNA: TGTGCCAGCAGGTCTAGCGGGAGAGGCGAG. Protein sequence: CASRSSGRGE. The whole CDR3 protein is CASRSSGRGEQYF.

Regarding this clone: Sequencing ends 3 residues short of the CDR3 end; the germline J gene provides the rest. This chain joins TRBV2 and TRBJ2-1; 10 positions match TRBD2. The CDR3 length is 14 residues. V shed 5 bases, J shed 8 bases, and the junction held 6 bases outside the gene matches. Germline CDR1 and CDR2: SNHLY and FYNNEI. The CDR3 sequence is CASSLTSGFYEQFF. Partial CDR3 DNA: TGTGCCAGCAGTTTGACTAGCGGGTTCTATGAG.

The CDR3 DNA, read in part, is TGTGCCAGTACCTTAGGCAGGGGAGGGCAGCCC. This translates into CASTLGRGGQP. From start to end, the CDR3 is CASTLGRGGQPQHF. The gene calls are TRBV19 and TRBJ1-5; D possibly corresponds to TRBD1 (6 bases). The CDR3 end is not reached by the read, which stops 3 residues before it; the germline J gene fills it in. The CDR3 contains 14 residues. Germline V gene data show CDR1 as LNHDA and CDR2 as SQIVND (reference sequence). V was pared by 7 bases and J by 7 bases, with 17 bases between.

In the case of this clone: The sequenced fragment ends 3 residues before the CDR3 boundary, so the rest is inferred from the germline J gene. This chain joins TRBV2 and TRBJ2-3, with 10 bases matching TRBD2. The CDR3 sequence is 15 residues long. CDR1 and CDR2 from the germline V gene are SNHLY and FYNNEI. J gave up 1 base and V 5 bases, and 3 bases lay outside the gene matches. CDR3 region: CASSPSGRGTDTQYF. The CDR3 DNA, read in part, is TGTGCCAGCAGTCCTAGCGGGAGAGGCACAGATACG.

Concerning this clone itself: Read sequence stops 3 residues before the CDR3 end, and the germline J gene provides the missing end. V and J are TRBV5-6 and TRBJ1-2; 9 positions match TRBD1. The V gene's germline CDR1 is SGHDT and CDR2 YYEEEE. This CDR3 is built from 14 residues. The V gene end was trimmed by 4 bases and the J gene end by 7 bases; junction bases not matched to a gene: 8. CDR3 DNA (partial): TGTGCCAGCAGCCCCGGGACAGGGCTGGGTGGC. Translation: CASSPGTGLGG. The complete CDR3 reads CASSPGTGLGGYTF.

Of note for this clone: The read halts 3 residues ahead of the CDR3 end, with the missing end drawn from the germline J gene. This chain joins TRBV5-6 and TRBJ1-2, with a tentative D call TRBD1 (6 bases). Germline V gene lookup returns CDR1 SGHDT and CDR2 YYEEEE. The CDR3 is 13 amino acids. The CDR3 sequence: CASSLQGVKSYTF. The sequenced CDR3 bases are TGTGCCAGCAGCTTACAGGGAGTAAAGTCC. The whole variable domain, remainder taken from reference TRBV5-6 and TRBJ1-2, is DAGVTQSPTHLIKTRGQQVTLRCSPKSGHDTVSWYQQALGQGPQFIFQYYEEEERQRGNFPDRFSGHQFPNYSSELNVNALLLGDSALYLCASSLQGVKSYTFGSGTRLTVV.

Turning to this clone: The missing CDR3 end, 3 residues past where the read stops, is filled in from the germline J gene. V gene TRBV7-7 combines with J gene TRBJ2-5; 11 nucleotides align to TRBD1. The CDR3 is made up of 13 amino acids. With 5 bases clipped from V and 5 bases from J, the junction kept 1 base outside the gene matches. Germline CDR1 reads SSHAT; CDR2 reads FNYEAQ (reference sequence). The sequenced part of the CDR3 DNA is TGTGCCAGCAGCCGGGACAGGGGGGAGACC. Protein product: CASSRDRGET. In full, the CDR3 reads CASSRDRGETQYF.

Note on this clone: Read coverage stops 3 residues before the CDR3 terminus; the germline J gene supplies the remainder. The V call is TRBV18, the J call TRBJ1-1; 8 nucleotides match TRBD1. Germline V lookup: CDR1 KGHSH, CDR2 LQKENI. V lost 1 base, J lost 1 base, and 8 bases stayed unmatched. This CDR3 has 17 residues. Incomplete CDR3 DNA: TGTGCCAGCTCACCACTTAACGGGGGACAGGCGAACACTGAA. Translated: CASSPLNGGQANTE. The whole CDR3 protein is CASSPLNGGQANTEAFF.

The CDR3 reads CASGYGGERNSPLHF. Partial CDR3 DNA: TGTGCCAGCGGTTACGGGGGGGAAAGGAATTCACCC. The chain has TRBV2 and TRBJ1-6; possible D gene TRBD1, 5 bases. The CDR3 end is not reached by the read, which stops 3 residues before it; the germline J gene fills it in. V lost 8 bases and J 7 bases, leaving 18 bases between the germline ends. The CDR3 is 15 residues long. Germline CDR1 reads SNHLY; CDR2 reads FYNNEI. Using reference TRBV2 and TRBJ1-6 for the parts outside the CDR3, the full variable domain is EPEVTQTPSHQVTQMGQEVILRCVPISNHLYFYWYRQILGQKVEFLVSFYNNEISEKSEIFDDQFSVERPDGSNFTLKIRSTKLEDSAMYFCASGYGGERNSPLHFGNGTRLTVT.

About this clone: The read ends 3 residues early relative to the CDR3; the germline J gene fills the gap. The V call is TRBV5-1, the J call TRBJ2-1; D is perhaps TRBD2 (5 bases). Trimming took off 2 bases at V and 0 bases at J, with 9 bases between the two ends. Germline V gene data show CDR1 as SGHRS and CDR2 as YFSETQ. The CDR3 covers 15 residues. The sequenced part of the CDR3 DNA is TGCGCCAGCAGCTTAGCGGCGAGCTCCTACAATGAG. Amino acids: CASSLAASSYNE. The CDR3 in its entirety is CASSLAASSYNEQFF.

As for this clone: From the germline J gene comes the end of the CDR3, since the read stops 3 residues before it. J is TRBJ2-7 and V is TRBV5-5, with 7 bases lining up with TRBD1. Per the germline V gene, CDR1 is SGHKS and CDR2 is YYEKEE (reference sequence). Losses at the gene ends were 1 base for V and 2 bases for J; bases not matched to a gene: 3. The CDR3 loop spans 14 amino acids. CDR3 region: CASSLSRGTYEQYF. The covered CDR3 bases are TGTGCCAGCAGCTTGAGCAGGGGGACCTACGAG.

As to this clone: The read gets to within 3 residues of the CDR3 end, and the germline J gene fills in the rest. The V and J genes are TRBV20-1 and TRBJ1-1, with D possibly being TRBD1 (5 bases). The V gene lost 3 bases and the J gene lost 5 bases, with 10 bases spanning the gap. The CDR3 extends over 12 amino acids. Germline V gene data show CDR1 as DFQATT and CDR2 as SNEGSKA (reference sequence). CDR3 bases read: TGCAGTGCTAGGGAGGGGAGGACTGAA. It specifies CSAREGRTE. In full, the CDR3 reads CSAREGRTEAFF.

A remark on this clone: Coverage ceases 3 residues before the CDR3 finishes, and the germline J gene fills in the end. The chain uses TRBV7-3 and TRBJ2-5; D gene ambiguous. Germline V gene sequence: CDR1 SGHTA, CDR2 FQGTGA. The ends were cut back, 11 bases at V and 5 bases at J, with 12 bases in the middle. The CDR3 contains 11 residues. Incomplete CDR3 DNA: TGTGCCCATGGGTACGGGGAGACC. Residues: CAHGYGET. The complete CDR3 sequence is CAHGYGETQYF.

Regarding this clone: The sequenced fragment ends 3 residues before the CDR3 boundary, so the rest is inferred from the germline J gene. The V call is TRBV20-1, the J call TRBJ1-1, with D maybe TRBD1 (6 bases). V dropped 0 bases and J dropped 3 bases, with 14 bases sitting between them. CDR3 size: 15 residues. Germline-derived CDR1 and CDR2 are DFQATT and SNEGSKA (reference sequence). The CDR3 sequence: CSARDRGQTHTEAFF. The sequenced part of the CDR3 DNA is TGCAGTGCTAGAGATCGAGGACAGACCCACACTGAA.

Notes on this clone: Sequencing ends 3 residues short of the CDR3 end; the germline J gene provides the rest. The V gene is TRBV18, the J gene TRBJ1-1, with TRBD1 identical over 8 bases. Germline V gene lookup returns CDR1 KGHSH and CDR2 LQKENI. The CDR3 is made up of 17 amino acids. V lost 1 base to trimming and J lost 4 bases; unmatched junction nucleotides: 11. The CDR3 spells CASSPQLTGGGGTEAFF. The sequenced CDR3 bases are TGTGCCAGCTCACCACAGTTAACAGGGGGAGGGGGCACTGAA.

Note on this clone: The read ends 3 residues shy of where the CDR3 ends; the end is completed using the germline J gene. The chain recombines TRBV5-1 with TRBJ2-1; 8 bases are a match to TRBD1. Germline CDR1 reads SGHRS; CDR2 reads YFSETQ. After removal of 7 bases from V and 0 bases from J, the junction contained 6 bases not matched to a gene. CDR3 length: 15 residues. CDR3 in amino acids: CASAYQGASYNEQFF. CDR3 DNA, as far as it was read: TGCGCCAGCGCATACCAGGGGGCCTCCTACAATGAG.

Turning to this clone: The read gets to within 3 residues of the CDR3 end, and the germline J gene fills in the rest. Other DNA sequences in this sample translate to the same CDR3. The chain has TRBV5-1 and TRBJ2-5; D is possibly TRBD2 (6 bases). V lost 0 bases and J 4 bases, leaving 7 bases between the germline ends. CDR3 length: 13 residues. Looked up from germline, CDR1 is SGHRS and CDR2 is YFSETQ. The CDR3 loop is CASSLAGGETQYF. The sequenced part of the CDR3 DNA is TGCGCCAGCAGCTTGGCCGGGGGAGAGACC.

The CDR3 protein is CASSSHPSGSTDTQYF. The sequenced part of the CDR3 DNA is TGTGCCAGCAGCTCACACCCTAGCGGCAGCACAGATACG. This chain links TRBV5-4 with TRBJ2-3; 7 bases line up with TRBD2. The read gets to within 3 residues of the CDR3 end, and the germline J gene fills in the rest. V dropped 3 bases and J dropped 0; count of bases not matched to a gene: 7. From germline, CDR1 is SGHNT and CDR2 YYREEE (reference sequence). CDR3 length: 16 residues.